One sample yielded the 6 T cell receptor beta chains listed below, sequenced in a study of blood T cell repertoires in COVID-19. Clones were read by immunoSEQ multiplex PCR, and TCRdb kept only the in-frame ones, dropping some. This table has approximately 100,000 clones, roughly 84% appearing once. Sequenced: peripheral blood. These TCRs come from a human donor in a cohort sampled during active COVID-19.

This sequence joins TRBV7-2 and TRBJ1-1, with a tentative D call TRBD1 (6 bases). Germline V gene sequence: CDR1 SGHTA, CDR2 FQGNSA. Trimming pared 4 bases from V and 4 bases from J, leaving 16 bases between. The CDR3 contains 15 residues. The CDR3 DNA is TGTGCCAGCAGCTCGTATGACAGGACTGGCACTGAAGCTTTCTTT. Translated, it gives CASSSYDRTGTEAFF.

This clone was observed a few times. The CDR3 here is CASRGGLTGVSNQPQHF. CDR3 bases: TGTGCCAGCAGGGGGGGATTGACAGGGGTGAGCAATCAGCCCCAGCATTTT. The chain combines TRBV28 with TRBJ1-5; 8 bases are a match to TRBD1. J lost 1 base, V lost 6 bases, and 11 bases had no gene match. The CDR3 runs 17 residues. CDR1 and CDR2 (germline): MDHEN, SYDVKM.

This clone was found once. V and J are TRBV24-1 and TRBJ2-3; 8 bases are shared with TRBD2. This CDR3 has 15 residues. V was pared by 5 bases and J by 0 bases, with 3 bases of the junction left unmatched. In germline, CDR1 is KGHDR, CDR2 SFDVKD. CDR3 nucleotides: TGTGCCACCAGTGGAGGCGGGGGGAGCACAGATACGCAGTATTTT. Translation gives CATSGGGGSTDTQYF.

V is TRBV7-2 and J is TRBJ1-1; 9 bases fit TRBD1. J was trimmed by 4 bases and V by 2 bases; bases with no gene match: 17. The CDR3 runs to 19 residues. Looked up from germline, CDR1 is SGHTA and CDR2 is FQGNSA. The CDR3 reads CASSLLRGQGFRAGTEAFF. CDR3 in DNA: TGTGCCAGCAGCTTATTACGGGGACAGGGTTTCCGCGCGGGCACTGAAGCTTTCTTT.

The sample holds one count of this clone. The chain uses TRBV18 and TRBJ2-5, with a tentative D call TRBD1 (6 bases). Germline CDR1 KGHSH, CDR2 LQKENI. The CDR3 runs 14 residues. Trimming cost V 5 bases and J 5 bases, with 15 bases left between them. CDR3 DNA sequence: TGTGCCAGCTCATCCACAGGGAGTAAGGAGACCCAGTACTTC. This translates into CASSSTGSKETQYF. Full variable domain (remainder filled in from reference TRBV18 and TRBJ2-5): NAGVMQNPRHLVRRRGQEARLRCSPMKGHSHVYWYRQLPEEGLKFMVYLQKENIIDESGMPKERFSAEFPKEGPSILRIQQVVRGDSAAYFCASSSTGSKETQYFGPGTRLLVL.

The CDR3, as DNA: TGTGCCACCAGTGGGACTAGGTGGGGCGAGCAGTACTTC. It yields the protein CATSGTRWGEQYF. The genes are TRBV24-1 and TRBJ2-7, with 7 bases lining up with TRBD2. From germline, CDR1 is KGHDR and CDR2 SFDVKD. Germline trimming cut 5 bases from V and 6 bases from J; bases unmatched to any gene: 6. The length of the CDR3 is 13 residues.